The present entry profiles one TCR beta chain with its context. The antigen is undetermined. This sample stems from a study of T cell responses to AZD1222 COVID-19 vaccine. General study findings and limits: Two AZD1222 administrations were followed by greater Spike-specific TCR breadth and depth. A mostly white British donor set with more females was recruited, and clonal diversity was possibly underestimated. The reported proportion of spike-specific TCRs targeting unmutated variant regions was nearly half.

The study pooled second doses at about 4 or about 12 weeks. Data came from immunoSEQ multiplex PCR; TCRdb stores just in-frame clones and leaves some out. Of over 130,000 clones listed, approximately 90% were seen once; the top ten hold around 3.1%. CDR3 length: 15 amino acids. With V trimmed by 2 bases and J by 4 bases, 7 bases remained unmatched. Germline V gene data show CDR1 as LGHNA and CDR2 as YSLEER. The sample was peripheral blood, taken 28 days after the second AZD1222 dose. This receptor was taken from an adult who received the AZD1222 COVID-19 vaccine. V is TRBV4-3 and J is TRBJ1-2; 7 bases fit TRBD1. For the CDR3, the DNA is TGCGCCAGCAGCCAAACGACCGGGACAGCCTATGGCTACACCTTC. Translation gives CASSQTTGTAYGYTF.